This T cell receptor (beta chain) appears in the sequencing data of a study of T cell responses to AZD1222 COVID-19 vaccine (dated by TCRdb to about 2021). Turning to the overall study: AZD1222 recipients with second doses at about 4 weeks or about 12 weeks were pooled, because spike-specific TCR depth and breadth did not differ between schedules. TCR sequencing covered some 240 trial participants: about 210 given two doses of AZD1222 and some 25 given two doses of MenACWY control vaccine. Trial participants were enrolled by age into subgroups of 18-55, 56-69 and 70-plus years, and around 140, 26 and 57 TCR-sequenced participants, respectively, were included in these subgroups. What the research found in general, with its limitations: The 56-69-year group was small, and its depth increase did not reach significance, likely because of low power. Participants were mostly white British, with more females than males. The authors suggested clonal diversity may have been underestimated. Conclusions about previously exposed vaccinees are limited because only five to seven AZD1222 recipients were SARS-CoV-2 seropositive at baseline. A significant rise in spike-specific TCR breadth and depth was observed after two AZD1222 doses relative to day 0 and relative to MenACWY recipients. Because no day 14 peak-response samples were available, the repertoires could be characterized only after the peak T cell response. Reportedly, close to half of the unique spike-specific TCRs recognized epitopes lying outside the regions that are mutated in the B.1.351 and B.1.1.7 variants. The vaccine-associated CD4 TCRs covered the entire spike protein, and the dominant responses fell in regions 160-218 and 743-854.

V loses 6 bases at its end and J loses 5 bases; junction bases beyond the gene matches: 9. Via the germline V gene, CDR1 is KGHSH and CDR2 LQKENI. The CDR3 goes from the cysteine to the phenylalanine over 14 residues. Only the CDR3 DNA stays, 42 bases, in frame from base 1. For this clone: This receptor's antigen is unknown. Nothing much larger sits one base from this clone, and base qualities are not available.

The intended sense of this specimen's time point label: baseline before first vaccination. Samples from vaccinated people were obtained from the UK trials COV001 and COV002, which included a single-blind randomized controlled phase 2/3 trial of AZD1222 (ChAdOx1 nCoV-19) in healthy adults. Trial participant PBMC samples were collected at day 0 and day 28 after the second dose for TCRbeta chain sequencing. The CDR3 regions of human TCRbeta chains were analyzed by immunosequencing. Per the source publication's procedure: TCRs in the repertoires were compared against a reference library of SARS-CoV-2-specific TCRs that had been generated with the MIRA antigen-specificity platform. Breadth was defined as the fraction of unique TCRs that were SARS-CoV-2-associated, and depth was defined as the fraction of total T cells that were SARS-CoV-2-associated. Using the MIRA data, every spike-specific TCR was mapped to the spike region that the TCR reacted to and assigned to either a CD4 or a CD8 class. Log10-transformed breadth and depth values were compared by one-way ANOVA with Sidak's multiple comparisons tests. As stored in TCRdb, this immuneACCESS dataset retains in-frame rearrangements with V and J assigned. A fraction of the clones does not appear; measured against another copy, unresolved V genes explain less than half of the discrepancy, and the remainder lacks a known reason. From that table come the V and J calls and clone size; the DNA was used to work out D and trimming. The sample table holds some 90,000 clones, of which about 87% were seen once. The ten largest clones take up approximately 15% of the sample.

The sequenced sample was peripheral blood, obtained on day 0 of AZD1222 vaccination. The sequence links TRBV18 to TRBJ1-1; TRBD1 aligns with 7 central bases. The sequence was collected from an adult in good health. At the DNA level, the sequence is TGTGCCAGCTCGCAGCGACAGGGTATGACTGAAGCTTTCTTT. It translates to CASSQRQGMTEAFF. With all but the CDR3 taken from the reference TRBV18 and TRBJ1-1 genes, the full variable domain is: NAGVMQNPRHLVRRRGQEARLRCSPMKGHSHVYWYRQLPEEGLKFMVYLQKENIIDESGMPKERFSAEFPKEGPSILRIQQVVRGDSAAYFCASSQRQGMTEAFFGQGTRLTVV.